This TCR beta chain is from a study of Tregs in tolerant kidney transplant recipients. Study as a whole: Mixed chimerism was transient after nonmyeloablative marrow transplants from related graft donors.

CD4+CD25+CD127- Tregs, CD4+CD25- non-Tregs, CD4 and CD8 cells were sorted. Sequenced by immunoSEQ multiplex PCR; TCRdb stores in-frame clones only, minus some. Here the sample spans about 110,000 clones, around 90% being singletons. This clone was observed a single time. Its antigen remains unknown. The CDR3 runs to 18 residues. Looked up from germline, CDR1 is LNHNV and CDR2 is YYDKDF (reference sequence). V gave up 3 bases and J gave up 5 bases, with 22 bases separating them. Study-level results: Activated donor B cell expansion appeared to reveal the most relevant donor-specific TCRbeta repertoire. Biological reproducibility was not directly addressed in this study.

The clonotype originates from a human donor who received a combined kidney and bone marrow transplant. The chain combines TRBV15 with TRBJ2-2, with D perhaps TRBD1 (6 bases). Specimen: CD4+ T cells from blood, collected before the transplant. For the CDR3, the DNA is TGTGCCACCAGCAGCCCAGCCGGGACATTCAGAGGGACCGGGGAGCTGTTTTTT. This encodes CATSSPAGTFRGTGELFF.